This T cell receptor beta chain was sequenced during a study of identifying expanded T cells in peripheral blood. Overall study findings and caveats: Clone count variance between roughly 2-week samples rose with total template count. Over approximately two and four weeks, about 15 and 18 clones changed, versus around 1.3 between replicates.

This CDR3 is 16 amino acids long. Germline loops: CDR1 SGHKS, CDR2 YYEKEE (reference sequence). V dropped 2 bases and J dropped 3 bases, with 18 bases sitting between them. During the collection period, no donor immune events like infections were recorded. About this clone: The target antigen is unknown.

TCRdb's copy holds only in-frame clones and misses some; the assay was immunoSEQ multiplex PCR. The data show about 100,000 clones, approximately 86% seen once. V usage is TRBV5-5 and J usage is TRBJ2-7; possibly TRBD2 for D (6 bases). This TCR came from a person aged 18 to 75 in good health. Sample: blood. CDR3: CASSFLWRAQVYEQYF. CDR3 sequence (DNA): TGTGCCAGCAGCTTCCTTTGGAGGGCGCAAGTCTACGAGCAGTACTTC.